The present T cell receptor beta chain was sequenced within a study of T cell clonotyping in hematopoietic cell transplantation. Study details: Recipient samples before transplant were obtained post-cytoreduction. General study points: Broader posttransplant TCR repertoire diversity was predicted by graft donor and pretransplant recipient Inverse Simpson Index values. No sorting was done, leaving CD4 and CD8 contributions mixed.

Here immunoSEQ multiplex PCR was the method, and the copy in TCRdb shows in-frame clones only, minus some. The sample yields 1,600 or so clones, 85% to 95% seen once. V dropped 8 bases and J dropped 2 bases, with 19 bases sitting between them. The CDR3 length is 15 residues. Germline values: CDR1 MNHNS, CDR2 SASEGT. Time point in this sample: recipient sample about 28 days before transplant, after cytoreduction. Recipients were bled about 28 days pretransplant and at posttransplant days 30, 100, 180. As regards this clone: Its antigen remains unknown.

This clonotype was sampled from a woman between 45 and 65 years old with acute myeloid leukemia. Some clones in this sample may be carry-over from other donors' samples. This sample comprised peripheral blood mononuclear cells, obtained before stem cell transplant. This rearrangement joins TRBV6-1 to TRBJ2-7, with a tentative D call TRBD1 (6 bases). This CDR3 reads CASHQDGTNPYEQYF. The CDR3 coding sequence is TGTGCCAGCCATCAAGACGGGACAAACCCCTACGAGCAGTACTTC.